This paragraph covers one T cell receptor beta chain sequence. These data come from a study of T cells of healthy individuals. TCRdb reanalysed the 5' RACE reads using MiXCR and keeps one entry per CDR3 protein. Counted here are about 100,000 distinct CDR3 sequences, under 20% occurring once; the ten biggest clones make up 6% to 8%. The length of the CDR3 is 14 residues. V lost 6 bases and J 4 bases, leaving 15 bases between the germline ends. CDR1 is SNHLY, CDR2 FYNNEI, per germline. The receptor was derived from a human donor in good health. The V gene is TRBV2, the J gene TRBJ1-2, with D perhaps TRBD1 (6 bases). Written as DNA, the CDR3 is TGTGCCAGCAGACAATCCGGGGGCGGCTATGGCTACACCTTC. Translation: CASRQSGGGYGYTF.